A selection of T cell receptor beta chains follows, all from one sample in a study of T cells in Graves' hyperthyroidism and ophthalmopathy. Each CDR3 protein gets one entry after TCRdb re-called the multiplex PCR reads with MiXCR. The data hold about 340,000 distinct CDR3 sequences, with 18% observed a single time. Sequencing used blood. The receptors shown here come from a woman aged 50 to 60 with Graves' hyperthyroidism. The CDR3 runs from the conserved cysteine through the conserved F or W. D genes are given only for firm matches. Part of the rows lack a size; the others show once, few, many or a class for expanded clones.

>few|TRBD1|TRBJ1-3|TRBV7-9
CASSPWDRDGNTIYF
TGTGCCAGCAGCCCCTGGGACAGGGATGGAAACACCATATATTTT
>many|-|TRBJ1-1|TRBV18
CASSPNQMEGGRAFF
TGTGCCAGCTCACCAAATCAAATGGAGGGCGGGAGAGCTTTCTTT
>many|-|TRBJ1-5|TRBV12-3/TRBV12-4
CASSLQDTTQPQHF
TGTGCCAGCAGTTTGCAGGACACGACTCAGCCCCAGCATTTT
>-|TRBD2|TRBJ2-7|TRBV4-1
CASSQARTSVSYEQYF
TGCGCCAGCAGCCAAGCGCGGACTAGCGTATCCTACGAGCAGTACTTC
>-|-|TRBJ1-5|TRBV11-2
CASSVDGSNQPQHF
TGTGCCAGCAGCGTGGATGGGAGCAATCAGCCCCAGCATTTT
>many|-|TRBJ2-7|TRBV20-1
CSARDLGLVSYEQYF
TGCAGTGCTAGAGATCTAGGGCTAGTTTCCTACGAGCAGTACTTC
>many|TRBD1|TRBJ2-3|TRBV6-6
CASSYSDRVPDTQYF
TGTGCCAGCAGTTACTCCGACAGGGTCCCAGATACGCAGTATTTT
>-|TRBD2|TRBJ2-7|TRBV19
CASSGLAGGREQYF
TGTGCCAGCTCGGGCTTAGCGGGAGGAAGGGAGCAGTACTTC
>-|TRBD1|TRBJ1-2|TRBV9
CASSVYRGGYTF
TGTGCCAGCAGCGTCTACAGGGGAGGCTACACCTTC
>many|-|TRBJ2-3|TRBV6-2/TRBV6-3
CASSLNTPRETDTQYF
TGTGCCAGCAGTTTAAATACTCCCCGGGAAACAGATACGCAGTATTTT
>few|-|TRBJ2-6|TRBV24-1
CATSTAGAGANVLTF
TGTGCCACCAGTACCGCCGGGGCTGGGGCCAACGTCCTGACTTTC
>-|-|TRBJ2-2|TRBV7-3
CASSPKTGSPATGELFF
TGTGCCAGCAGCCCGAAGACAGGCTCGCCCGCCACCGGGGAGCTGTTTTTT
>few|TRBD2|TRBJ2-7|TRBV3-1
CASSQEAGPSYEQYF
TGTGCCAGCAGCCAAGAAGCGGGGCCCTCCTACGAGCAGTACTTC
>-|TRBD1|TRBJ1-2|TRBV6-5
CASSYRAGGDYGYTF
TGTGCCAGCAGTTACCGGGCAGGGGGCGACTATGGCTACACCTTC
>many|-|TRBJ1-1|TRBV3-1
CASSPEQGPTEAFF
TGTGCCAGCAGCCCCGAACAAGGGCCCACTGAAGCTTTCTTT
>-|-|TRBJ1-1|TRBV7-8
CASSLGLTAEAFF
TGTGCCAGCAGCTTAGGGTTAACTGCTGAAGCTTTCTTT
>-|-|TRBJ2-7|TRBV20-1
CSASPRRGRVTYEQYF
TGCAGTGCTAGCCCCCGGAGGGGGAGGGTGACCTACGAGCAGTACTTC
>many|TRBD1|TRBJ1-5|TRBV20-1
CSASQGTGEQPQHF
TGCAGTGCTAGCCAGGGGACAGGGGAACAGCCCCAGCATTTT
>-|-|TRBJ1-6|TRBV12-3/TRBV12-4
CASSLQAGANSPLHF
TGTGCCAGCAGTTTACAGGCAGGGGCCAATTCACCCCTCCACTTT
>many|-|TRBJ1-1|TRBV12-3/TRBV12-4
CASSLGGQYTEAFF
TGTGCCAGCAGTTTAGGGGGACAATACACTGAAGCTTTCTTT
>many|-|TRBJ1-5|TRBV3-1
CASSQGSDQPQHF
TGTGCCAGCAGCCAAGGGAGCGATCAGCCCCAGCATTTT
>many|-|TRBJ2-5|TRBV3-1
CASSQVTAQETQYF
TGTGCCAGCAGCCAAGTGACGGCCCAAGAGACCCAGTACTTC
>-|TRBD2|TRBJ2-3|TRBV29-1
CSVEVGTSGSYFGTDTRYF
TGCAGCGTTGAGGTTGGGACTAGCGGGAGTTATTTTGGGACAGATACGCGGTATTTT
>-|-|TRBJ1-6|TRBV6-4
CASTQGLSYNSPLHF
TGTGCCAGCACTCAGGGGCTTTCCTATAATTCACCCCTCCACTTT
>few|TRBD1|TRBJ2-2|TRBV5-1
CASSLGAGTANTGELFF
TGCGCCAGCAGCTTAGGGGCCGGGACAGCGAACACCGGGGAGCTGTTTTTT
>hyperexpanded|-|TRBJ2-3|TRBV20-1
CSAAGGLALDTQYF
TGCAGTGCTGCAGGAGGGCTAGCTTTAGATACGCAGTATTTT
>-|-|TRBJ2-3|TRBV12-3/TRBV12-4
CASTLNMGIDTQYF
TGTGCCAGCACCCTAAATATGGGGATCGATACGCAGTATTTT
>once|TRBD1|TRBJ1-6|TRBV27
CASRRGTGGLLPLHF
TGTGCCAGCAGGAGAGGGACAGGGGGCCTTCTCCCCCTCCACTTT
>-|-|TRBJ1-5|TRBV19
CASSMFGTNQPQHF
TGTGCCAGTAGTATGTTTGGGACTAATCAGCCCCAGCATTTT
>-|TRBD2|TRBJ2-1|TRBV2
CASSVGDYGLNEQFF
TGTGCCAGCAGTGTGGGGGACTACGGCCTCAATGAGCAGTTCTTC
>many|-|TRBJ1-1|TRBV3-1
CASSQTTRDAAFF
TGTGCCAGCAGCCAAACAACCAGGGACGCAGCTTTCTTT
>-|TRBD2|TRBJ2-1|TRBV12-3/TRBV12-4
CASSLSGGVTYNEQFF
TGTGCCAGCAGTCTTAGCGGGGGGGTTACCTACAATGAGCAGTTCTTC
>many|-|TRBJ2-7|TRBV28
CASSSSGTTSYEQYF
TGTGCCAGCAGTTCCTCCGGGACAACCTCCTACGAGCAGTACTTC
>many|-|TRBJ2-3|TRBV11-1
CASSLHHATDTQYF
TGTGCCAGCAGCTTACATCACGCCACAGATACGCAGTATTTT
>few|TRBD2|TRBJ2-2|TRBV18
CASSSGSGGELFF
TGTGCCAGCTCTAGCGGGAGCGGAGGGGAGCTGTTTTTT
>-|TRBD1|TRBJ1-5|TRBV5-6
CASSLLGQGSNQPQHF
TGTGCCAGCAGCTTGTTAGGACAGGGGAGCAATCAGCCCCAGCATTTT
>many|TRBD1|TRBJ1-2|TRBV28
CASSATAPGQERAGYTF
TGTGCCAGCAGTGCGACGGCTCCGGGACAGGAAAGAGCTGGCTACACCTTC
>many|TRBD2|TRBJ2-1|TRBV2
CASRPLAASYNEQFF
TGTGCCAGCAGACCTCTAGCGGCATCCTACAATGAGCAGTTCTTC
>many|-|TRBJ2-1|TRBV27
CASSLRWNYNEQFF
TGTGCCAGCAGTTTGCGCTGGAACTACAATGAGCAGTTCTTC
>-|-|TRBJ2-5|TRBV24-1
CATSRAPQETQYF
TGTGCCACCAGTCGGGCCCCTCAAGAGACCCAGTACTTC
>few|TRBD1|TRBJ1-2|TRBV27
CASSPSGTGTGTF
TGTGCCAGCAGTCCCTCCGGGACAGGGACGGGTACCTTC
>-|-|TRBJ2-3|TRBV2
CASISGRMVDTQYF
TGTGCCAGCATCTCGGGGCGGATGGTAGATACGCAGTATTTT
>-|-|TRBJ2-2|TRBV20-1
CSAREESTGELFF
TGCAGTGCTAGAGAGGAATCCACCGGGGAGCTGTTTTTT
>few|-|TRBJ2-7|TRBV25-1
CASSEYSYEQYF
TGTGCCAGCAGTGAATATTCCTACGAGCAGTACTTC
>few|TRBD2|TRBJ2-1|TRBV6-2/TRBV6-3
CASSPSGDHNEQFF
TGTGCCAGCAGCCCGAGCGGGGACCACAATGAGCAGTTCTTC
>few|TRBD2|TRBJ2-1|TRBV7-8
CASSSPGLAGVNEQFF
TGTGCCAGCAGCTCCCCGGGACTAGCGGGGGTTAATGAGCAGTTCTTC
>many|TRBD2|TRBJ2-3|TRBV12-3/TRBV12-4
CASSPLAGGPSDTQYF
TGTGCCAGCAGCCCCCTAGCGGGAGGGCCCTCAGATACGCAGTATTTT
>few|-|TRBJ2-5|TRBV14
CASSQGGLAFQETQYF
TGTGCCAGCAGCCAAGGGGGCCTAGCGTTCCAAGAGACCCAGTACTTC
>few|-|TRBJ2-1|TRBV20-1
CSARERGQGVYEQFF
TGCAGTGCTAGAGAGAGGGGCCAGGGTGTCTATGAGCAGTTCTTC
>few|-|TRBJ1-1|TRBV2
CASKTQGGTEAFF
TGTGCCAGCAAAACGCAGGGTGGCACTGAAGCTTTCTTT
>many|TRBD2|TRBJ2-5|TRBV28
CASMGAGVLETQYF
TGTGCCAGCATGGGAGCGGGAGTGTTAGAGACCCAGTACTTC
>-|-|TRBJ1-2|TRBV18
CASSPPQGYYGYTF
TGTGCCAGCTCACCACCCCAGGGGTACTATGGCTACACCTTC
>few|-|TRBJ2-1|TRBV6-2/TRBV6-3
CASPVSRTYNEQFF
TGTGCCAGCCCCGTCTCCAGGACCTACAATGAGCAGTTCTTC
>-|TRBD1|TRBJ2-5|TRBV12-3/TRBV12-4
CASSPDRDTQYF
TGTGCCAGCAGTCCGGACAGGGATACCCAGTACTTC
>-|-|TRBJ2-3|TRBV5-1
CASRSSPAMTDTQYF
TGCGCCAGCAGATCAAGCCCAGCTATGACAGATACGCAGTATTTT
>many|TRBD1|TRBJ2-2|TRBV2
CATRKTGKRNTGELFF
TGTGCCACCCGAAAGACAGGGAAGCGGAACACCGGGGAGCTGTTTTTT
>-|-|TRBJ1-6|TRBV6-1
CASTPDHSSYNSPLHF
TGTGCCAGCACCCCAGATCACAGCTCCTATAATTCACCCCTCCACTTT
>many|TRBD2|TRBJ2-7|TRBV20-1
CSARDPSGSVSYEQYF
TGCAGTGCTAGAGATCCTAGCGGGAGTGTGAGCTACGAGCAGTACTTC
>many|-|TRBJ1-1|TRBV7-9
CASTPTGLNTEAFF
TGTGCCAGCACCCCCACAGGTTTGAACACTGAAGCTTTCTTT
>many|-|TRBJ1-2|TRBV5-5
CASSARDKEPMGYTF
TGTGCCAGCAGCGCCCGGGACAAAGAGCCTATGGGCTACACCTTC